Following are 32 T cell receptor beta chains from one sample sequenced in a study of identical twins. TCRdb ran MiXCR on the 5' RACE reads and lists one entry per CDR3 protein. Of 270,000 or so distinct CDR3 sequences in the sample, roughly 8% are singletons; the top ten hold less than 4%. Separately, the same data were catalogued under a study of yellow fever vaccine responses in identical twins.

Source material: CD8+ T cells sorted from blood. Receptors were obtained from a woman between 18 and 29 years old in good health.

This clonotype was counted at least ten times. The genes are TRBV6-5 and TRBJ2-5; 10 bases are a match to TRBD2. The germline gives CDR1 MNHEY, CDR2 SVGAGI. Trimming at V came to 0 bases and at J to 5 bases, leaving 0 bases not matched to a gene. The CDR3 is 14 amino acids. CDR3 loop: CASSYSTSGETQYF. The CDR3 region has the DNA TGTGCCAGCAGTTACTCGACTAGCGGGGAGACCCAGTACTTC.

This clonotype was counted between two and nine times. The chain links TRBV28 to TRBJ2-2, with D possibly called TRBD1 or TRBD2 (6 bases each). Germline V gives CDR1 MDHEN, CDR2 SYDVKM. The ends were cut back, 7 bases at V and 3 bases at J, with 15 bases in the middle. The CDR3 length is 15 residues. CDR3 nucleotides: TGTGCCAGCACCATAGGGGGGCTCGACACCGGGGAGCTGTTTTTT. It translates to CASTIGGLDTGELFF. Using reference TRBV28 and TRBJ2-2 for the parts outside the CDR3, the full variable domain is DVKVTQSSRYLVKRTGEKVFLECVQDMDHENMFWYRQDPGLGLRLIYFSYDVKMKEKGDIPEGYSVSREKKERFSLILESASTNQTSMYLCASTIGGLDTGELFFGEGSRLTVL.

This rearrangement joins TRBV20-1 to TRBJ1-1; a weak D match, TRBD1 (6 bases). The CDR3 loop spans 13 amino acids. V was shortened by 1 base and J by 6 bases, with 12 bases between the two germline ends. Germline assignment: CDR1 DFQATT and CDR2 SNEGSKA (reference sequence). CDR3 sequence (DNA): TGCAGTGCTAGAGCGCGGGGGCGCTCTGAAGCTTTCTTT. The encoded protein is CSARARGRSEAFF.

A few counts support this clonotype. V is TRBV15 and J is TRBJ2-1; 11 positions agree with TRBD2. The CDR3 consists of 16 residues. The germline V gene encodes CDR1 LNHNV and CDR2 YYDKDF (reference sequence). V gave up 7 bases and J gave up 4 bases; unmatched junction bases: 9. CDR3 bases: TGTGCCACCACCGCCCCCCTAGCGGGGGGTTACAATGAGCAGTTCTTC. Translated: CATTAPLAGGYNEQFF.

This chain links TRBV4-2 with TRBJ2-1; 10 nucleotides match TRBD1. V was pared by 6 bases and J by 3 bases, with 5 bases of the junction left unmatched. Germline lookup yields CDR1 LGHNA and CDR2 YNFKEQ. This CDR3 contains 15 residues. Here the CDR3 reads CASSRGTGDYNEQFF. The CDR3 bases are TGTGCCAGCAGTCGCGGGACAGGGGACTACAATGAGCAGTTCTTC.

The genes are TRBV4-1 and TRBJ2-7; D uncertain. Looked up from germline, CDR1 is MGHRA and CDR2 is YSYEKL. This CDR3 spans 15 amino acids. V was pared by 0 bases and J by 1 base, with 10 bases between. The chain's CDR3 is CASSQDRNPSYEQYF. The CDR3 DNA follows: TGCGCCAGCAGCCAAGATCGTAACCCTTCCTACGAGCAGTACTTC.

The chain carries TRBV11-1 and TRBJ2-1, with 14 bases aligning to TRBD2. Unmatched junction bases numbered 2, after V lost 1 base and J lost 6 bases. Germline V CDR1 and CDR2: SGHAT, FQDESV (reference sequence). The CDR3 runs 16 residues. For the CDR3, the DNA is TGTGCCAGCAGCTTAGGACTAGCGGGGGGGCCCAATGAGCAGTTCTTC. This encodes CASSLGLAGGPNEQFF. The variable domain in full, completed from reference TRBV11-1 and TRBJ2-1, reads EAEVAQSPRYKITEKSQAVAFWCDPISGHATLYWYRQILGQGPELLVQFQDESVVDDSQLPKDRFSAERLKGVDSTLKIQPAELGDSAMYLCASSLGLAGGPNEQFFGPGTRLTVL.

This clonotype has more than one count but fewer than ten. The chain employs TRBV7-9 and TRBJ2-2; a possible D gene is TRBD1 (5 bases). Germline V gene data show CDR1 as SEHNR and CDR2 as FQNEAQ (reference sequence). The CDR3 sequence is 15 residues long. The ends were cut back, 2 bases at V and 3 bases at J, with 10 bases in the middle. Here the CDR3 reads CASSLLSGYTGELFF. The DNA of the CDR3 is TGTGCCAGCAGCTTATTGTCAGGGTACACCGGGGAGCTGTTTTTT.

CDR3 sequence: CASSLQQGADEQFF. CDR3 coding DNA: TGTGCCAGCAGCTTGCAGCAGGGGGCCGATGAGCAGTTCTTC. The rearrangement joins TRBV7-9 to TRBJ2-1, with 8 bases identical to TRBD1. Germline CDR1 reads SEHNR; CDR2 reads FQNEAQ (reference sequence). CDR3 length: 14 amino acids. V trimming: 3 bases; J trimming: 8 bases; junction bases outside the gene matches: 6.

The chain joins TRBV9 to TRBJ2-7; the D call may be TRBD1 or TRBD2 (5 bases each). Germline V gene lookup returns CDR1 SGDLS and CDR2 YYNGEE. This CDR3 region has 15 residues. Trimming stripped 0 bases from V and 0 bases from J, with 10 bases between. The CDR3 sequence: CASSVGPGGSYEQYF. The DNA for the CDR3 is TGTGCCAGCAGCGTAGGGCCTGGGGGCTCCTACGAGCAGTACTTC.

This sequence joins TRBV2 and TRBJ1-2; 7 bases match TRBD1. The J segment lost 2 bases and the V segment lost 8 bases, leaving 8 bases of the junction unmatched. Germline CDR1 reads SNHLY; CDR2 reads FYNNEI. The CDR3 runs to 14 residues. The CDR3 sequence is CASPTGVLNYGYTF. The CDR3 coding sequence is TGTGCCAGCCCTACAGGGGTGTTAAACTATGGCTACACCTTC. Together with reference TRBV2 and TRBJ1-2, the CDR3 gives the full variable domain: EPEVTQTPSHQVTQMGQEVILRCVPISNHLYFYWYRQILGQKVEFLVSFYNNEISEKSEIFDDQFSVERPDGSNFTLKIRSTKLEDSAMYFCASPTGVLNYGYTFGSGTRLTVV.

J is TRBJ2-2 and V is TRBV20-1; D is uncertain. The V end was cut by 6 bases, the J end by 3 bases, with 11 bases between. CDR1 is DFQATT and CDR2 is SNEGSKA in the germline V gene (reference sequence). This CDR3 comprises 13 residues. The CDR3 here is CSAISPDTGELFF. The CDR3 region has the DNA TGCAGTGCGATTAGCCCCGACACCGGGGAGCTGTTTTTT.

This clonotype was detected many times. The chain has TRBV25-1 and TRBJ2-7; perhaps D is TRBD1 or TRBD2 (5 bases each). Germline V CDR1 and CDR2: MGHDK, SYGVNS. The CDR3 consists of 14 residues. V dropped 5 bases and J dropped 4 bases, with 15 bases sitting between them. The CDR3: CASSPGAVGYEQYF. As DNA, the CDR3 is TGTGCCAGCAGTCCCGGGGCGGTGGGATACGAGCAGTACTTC.

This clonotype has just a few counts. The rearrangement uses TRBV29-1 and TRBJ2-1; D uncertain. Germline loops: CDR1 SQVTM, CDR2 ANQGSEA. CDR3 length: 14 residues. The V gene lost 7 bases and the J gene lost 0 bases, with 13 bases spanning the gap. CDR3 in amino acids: CSANGQSSYNEQFF. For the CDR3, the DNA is TGCAGCGCTAATGGGCAGAGCTCCTACAATGAGCAGTTCTTC.

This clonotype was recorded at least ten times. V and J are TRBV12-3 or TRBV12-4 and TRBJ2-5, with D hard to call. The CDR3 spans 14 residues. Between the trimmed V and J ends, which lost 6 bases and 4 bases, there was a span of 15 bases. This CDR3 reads CASSLYDLGETQYF. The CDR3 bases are TGTGCCAGCAGCCTCTACGATTTAGGAGAGACCCAGTACTTC.

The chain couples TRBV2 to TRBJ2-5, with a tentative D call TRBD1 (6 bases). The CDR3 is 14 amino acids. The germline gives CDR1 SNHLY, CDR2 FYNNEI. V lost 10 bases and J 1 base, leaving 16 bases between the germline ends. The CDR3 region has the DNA TGTGCCAACACAGGGTTTGTGGGCCAAGAGACCCAGTACTTC. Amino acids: CANTGFVGQETQYF.

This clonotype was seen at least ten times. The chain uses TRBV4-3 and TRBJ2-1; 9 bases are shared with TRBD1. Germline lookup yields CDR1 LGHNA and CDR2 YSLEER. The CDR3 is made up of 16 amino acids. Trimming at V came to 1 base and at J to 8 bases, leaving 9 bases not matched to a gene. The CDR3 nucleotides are TGCGCCAGCAGCCAAGTAGCCGGGACAGGGCGCGATGAGCAGTTCTTC. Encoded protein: CASSQVAGTGRDEQFF.

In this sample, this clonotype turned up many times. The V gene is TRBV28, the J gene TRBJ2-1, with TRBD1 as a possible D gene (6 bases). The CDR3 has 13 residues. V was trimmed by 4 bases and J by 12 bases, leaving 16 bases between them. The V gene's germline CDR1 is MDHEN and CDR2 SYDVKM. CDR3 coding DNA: TGTGCCAGCAGTTCCATCTCGACAGGAAGGCAGTTCTTC. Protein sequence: CASSSISTGRQFF.

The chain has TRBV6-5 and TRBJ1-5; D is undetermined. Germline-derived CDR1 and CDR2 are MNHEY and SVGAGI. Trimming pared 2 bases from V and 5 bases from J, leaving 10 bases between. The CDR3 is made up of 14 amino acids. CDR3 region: CASSYDTTYQPQHF. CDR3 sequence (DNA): TGTGCCAGCAGTTACGACACGACCTATCAGCCCCAGCATTTT.

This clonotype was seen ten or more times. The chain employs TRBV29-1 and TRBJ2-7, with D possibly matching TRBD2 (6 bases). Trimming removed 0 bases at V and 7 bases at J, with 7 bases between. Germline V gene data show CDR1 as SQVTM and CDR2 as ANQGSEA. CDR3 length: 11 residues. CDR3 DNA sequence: TGCAGCGTTGAAGATCGGGGGGAGCAGTACTTC. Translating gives CSVEDRGEQYF.

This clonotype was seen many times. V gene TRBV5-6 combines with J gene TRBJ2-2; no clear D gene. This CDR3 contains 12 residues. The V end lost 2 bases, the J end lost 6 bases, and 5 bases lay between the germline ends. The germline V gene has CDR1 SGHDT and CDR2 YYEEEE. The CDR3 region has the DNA TGTGCCAGCAGCTTTTCACCCGGGGAGCTGTTTTTT. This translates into CASSFSPGELFF.

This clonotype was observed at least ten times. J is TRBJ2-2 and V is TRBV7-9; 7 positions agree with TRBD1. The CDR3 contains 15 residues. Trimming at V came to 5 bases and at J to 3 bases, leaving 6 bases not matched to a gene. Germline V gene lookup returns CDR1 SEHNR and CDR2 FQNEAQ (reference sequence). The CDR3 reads CASSTRDRDTGELFF. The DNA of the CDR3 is TGTGCCAGCAGCACCCGGGACAGAGACACCGGGGAGCTGTTTTTT.

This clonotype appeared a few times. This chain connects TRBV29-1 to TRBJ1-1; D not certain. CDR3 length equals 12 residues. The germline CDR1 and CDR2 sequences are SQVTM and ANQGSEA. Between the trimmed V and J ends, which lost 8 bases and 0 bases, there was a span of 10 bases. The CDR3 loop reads CSSSPVNTEAFF. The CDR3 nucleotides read TGCAGCTCGTCCCCCGTGAACACTGAAGCTTTCTTT.

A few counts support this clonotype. The DNA for the CDR3 is TGTGCCAGCAGTTTATCGATACTATCCTACAATGAGCAGTTCTTC. Residues: CASSLSILSYNEQFF. The J gene is TRBJ2-1, the V gene TRBV27; D is unclear. CDR3 length: 15 residues. Germline V lookup: CDR1 MNHEY, CDR2 SMNVEV (reference sequence). Trimming removed 0 bases from V and 1 base from J, with 7 bases in between.

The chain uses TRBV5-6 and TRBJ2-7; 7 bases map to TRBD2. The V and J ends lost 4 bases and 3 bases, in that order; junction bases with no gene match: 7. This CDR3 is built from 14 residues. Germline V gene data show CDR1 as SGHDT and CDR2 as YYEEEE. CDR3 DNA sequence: TGTGCCAGCAGCCCCTGGGGACTAAACTACGAGCAGTACTTC. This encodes CASSPWGLNYEQYF.

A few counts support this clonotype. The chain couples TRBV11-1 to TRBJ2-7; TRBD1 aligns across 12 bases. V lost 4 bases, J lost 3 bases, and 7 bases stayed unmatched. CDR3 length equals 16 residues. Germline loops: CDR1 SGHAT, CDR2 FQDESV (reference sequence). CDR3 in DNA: TGTGCCAGCAGCTACCCGGGACAGGGGGCAAGCTACGAGCAGTACTTC. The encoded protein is CASSYPGQGASYEQYF.

The DNA of the CDR3 is TGTGCCAGCAGCCAAGATAATCGGCGCAGGGTCTCGCAGGAGAGCAATCAGCCCCAGCATTTT. Protein product: CASSQDNRRRVSQESNQPQHF. The chain employs TRBV3-1 and TRBJ1-5, with D perhaps TRBD1 (5 bases). The V and J ends lost 0 bases and 1 base respectively, with 25 bases between them. The V gene's germline CDR1 is LGHDT and CDR2 YNNKEL (reference sequence). The CDR3 totals 21 residues.

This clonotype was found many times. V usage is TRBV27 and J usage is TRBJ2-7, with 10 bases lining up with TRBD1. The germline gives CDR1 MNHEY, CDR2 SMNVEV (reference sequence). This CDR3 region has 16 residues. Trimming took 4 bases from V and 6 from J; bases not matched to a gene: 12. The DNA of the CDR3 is TGTGCCAGCAGTTCCCCGTTAGGGACAGGGGTACGCGAGCAGTACTTC. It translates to CASSSPLGTGVREQYF.

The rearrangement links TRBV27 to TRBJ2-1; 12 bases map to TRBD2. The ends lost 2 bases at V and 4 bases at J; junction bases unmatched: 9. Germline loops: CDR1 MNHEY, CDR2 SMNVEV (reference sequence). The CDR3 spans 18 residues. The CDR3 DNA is TGTGCCAGCAGTTTAAGGGCTAGCGGGAGGGTAGGGTACAATGAGCAGTTCTTC. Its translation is CASSLRASGRVGYNEQFF.

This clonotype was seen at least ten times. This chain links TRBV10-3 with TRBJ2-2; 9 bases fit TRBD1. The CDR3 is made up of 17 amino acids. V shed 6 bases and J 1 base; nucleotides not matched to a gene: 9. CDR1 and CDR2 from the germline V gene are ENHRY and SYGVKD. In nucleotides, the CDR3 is TGTGCCATCAGGCCGCCCCCGGGACAGGGGAACACCGGGGAGCTGTTTTTT. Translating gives CAIRPPPGQGNTGELFF.

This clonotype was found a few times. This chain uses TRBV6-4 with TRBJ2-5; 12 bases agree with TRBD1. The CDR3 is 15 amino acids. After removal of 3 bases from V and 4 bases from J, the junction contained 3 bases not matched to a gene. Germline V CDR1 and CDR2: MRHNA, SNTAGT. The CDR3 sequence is CASSEGQGASETQYF. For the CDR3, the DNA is TGTGCCAGCAGTGAGGGACAGGGGGCATCAGAGACCCAGTACTTC.

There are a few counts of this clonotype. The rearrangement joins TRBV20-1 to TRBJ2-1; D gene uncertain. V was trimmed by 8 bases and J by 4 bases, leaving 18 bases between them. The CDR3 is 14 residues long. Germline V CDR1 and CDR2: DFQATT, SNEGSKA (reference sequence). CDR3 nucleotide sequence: TGCAGTCGACGGACCGAGGAGAATTACAATGAGCAGTTCTTC. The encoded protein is CSRRTEENYNEQFF.